Below are 2 T cell receptor beta chains sequenced from a single sample in a study of prognosis after radiotherapy for stage I lung cancer. Multiplex PCR, run in two rounds, amplified TCR beta CDR3 from genomic DNA. Primers were specific to each TRBV and TRBJ gene in first-round PCR. MiXCR, run by TCRdb on the multiplex PCR reads, gives a single entry per CDR3 protein. The table includes 15,000 to 20,000 distinct CDR3 sequences, 44% detected once. The sample consisted of PBMCs, taken before or after stereotactic body radiation therapy (not recorded which). The receptors derive from a donor at least 50 years old with non-small cell lung cancer.

Note on this clonotype: With a far larger clone one base away, a read error is the likely cause. The genes are TRBV6-4 and TRBJ1-6; 8 bases are a match to TRBD1. The CDR3 has 17 amino acids. From germline, CDR1 is MRHNA and CDR2 SNTAGT. The chain's CDR3 is CASSYGDRGSGNSALHF. As DNA, the CDR3 is TGTGCCAGCAGTTACGGAGACAGGGGCTCGGGTAATTCAGCCCTCCACTTT.

For this clonotype: A much larger clone differs from this one at a single base, so this may be a read error. This chain joins TRBV29-1 and TRBJ2-3; either TRBD1 or TRBD2 may supply D (6 bases each). The CDR3 is 15 amino acids. Germline values: CDR1 SQVTM, CDR2 ANQGSEA. The DNA for the CDR3 is TGCATCGTTGAGGGGGGACGGGAGAGCACAGATACGCAGTATTTT. This codes for CIVEGGRESTDTQYF.